The 17 T cell receptor beta chains below were found in one sample sequenced in a study of blood T cell repertoires in COVID-19. Produced via immunoSEQ multiplex PCR; TCRdb's table is partial and in-frame only. The data show about 87,000 clones, with around 83% seen just once and about 18% held by the top ten. The sequenced material came from peripheral blood. These receptors originate from a woman aged 55-70 years with acute or convalescent COVID-19.

The chain recombines TRBV7-2 with TRBJ2-7; 7 bases fit TRBD1. CDR1 is SGHTA, CDR2 FQGNSA, per germline. CDR3 length: 15 amino acids. The junction had 9 bases not matched to a gene; V was cut back by 6 bases and J by 1 base. Here the CDR3 reads CASRARRDRSYEQYF. The DNA for the CDR3 is TGTGCCAGCAGGGCTCGCCGGGACAGATCCTACGAGCAGTACTTC.

J is TRBJ2-1 and V is TRBV7-3; 9 nucleotides agree with TRBD2. Per germline, CDR1 SGHTA and CDR2 FQGTGA. The CDR3 length is 16 residues. The V gene end was trimmed by 5 bases and the J gene end by 5 bases; junction bases not matched to a gene: 10. The DNA of the CDR3 is TGTGCCAGCAGCCCCACCCTAGCGGGGCGAGACAATGAGCAGTTCTTC. It is translated as CASSPTLAGRDNEQFF.

The J gene is TRBJ2-7, the V gene TRBV10-1; D is uncertain. The V end lost 3 bases, the J end lost 0 bases, and 12 bases lay between the germline ends. Germline CDR1 WNHNN, CDR2 SYGVQD (reference sequence). CDR3 length: 15 amino acids. CDR3 in amino acids: CASSDPTLGSYEQYF. The CDR3 nucleotides read TGCGCCAGCAGTGACCCGACTCTAGGCTCCTACGAGCAGTACTTC.

The rearrangement joins TRBV6-1 to TRBJ1-2, with TRBD1 matching 8 bases. Germline V gene data show CDR1 as MNHNS and CDR2 as SASEGT. The CDR3 has 13 residues. The V segment lost 2 bases and the J segment 11 bases; nucleotides outside the gene matches: 7. The CDR3 DNA reads as TGTGCCAGCAGTGAAATACAGGGGGTGTGGTACACCTTC. Protein product: CASSEIQGVWYTF.

The rearrangement links TRBV5-1 to TRBJ2-3, with 10 bases identical to TRBD2. Germline V CDR1 and CDR2: SGHRS, YFSETQ. The CDR3 loop spans 16 amino acids. Losses at the gene ends were 2 bases for V and 1 base for J; bases not matched to a gene: 4. The CDR3 loop is CASSLDLAGGTDTQYF. The CDR3, as DNA: TGCGCCAGCAGCTTAGATCTAGCGGGGGGCACAGATACGCAGTATTTT.

The chain couples TRBV7-9 to TRBJ2-3; 10 bases are shared with TRBD2. The germline CDR1 and CDR2 sequences are SEHNR and FQNEAQ (reference sequence). J lost 2 bases, V lost 5 bases, and 13 bases had no gene match. The CDR3 contains 18 residues. In DNA, the CDR3 is TGTGCCAGCAGCCCAAAGGGCGGTAGCGGGAGGTCCACAGATACGCAGTATTTT. Its translation is CASSPKGGSGRSTDTQYF.

The V gene is TRBV19, the J gene TRBJ1-1, with D uncertain. There are 12 residues in the CDR3. CDR1 is LNHDA and CDR2 is SQIVND in the germline V gene (reference sequence). The germline V and J ends were trimmed by 4 bases and 8 bases, with 11 bases remaining between them. CDR3 sequence (DNA): TGTGCCAGTAGTACCTCAGTAGCAGAAGCTTTCTTT. Protein: CASSTSVAEAFF.

This sequence joins TRBV19 and TRBJ1-2; TRBD1 agrees at 7 bases. The germline V gene encodes CDR1 LNHDA and CDR2 SQIVND (reference sequence). CDR3 length: 13 residues. The J segment lost 2 bases and the V segment lost 10 bases, leaving 7 bases of the junction unmatched. This chain's CDR3 is CATRDSPNYGYTF. CDR3 coding DNA: TGTGCCACCAGGGACAGTCCGAACTATGGCTACACCTTC.

V gene TRBV3-1 (or the pseudogene TRBV3-2) combines with J gene TRBJ1-2; 7 bases agree with TRBD1. CDR1 is LGHDT and CDR2 is YNNKEL in the germline V gene (reference sequence). The trim removed 4 bases at V and 0 bases at J, leaving 14 bases unmatched. The CDR3 extends over 18 amino acids. The CDR3 DNA reads as TGTGCCAGCAGCCCTATGCCCCCGGGGACAGCCTCTAACTATGGCTACACCTTC. Residues: CASSPMPPGTASNYGYTF.

This clone was seen just once. This sequence joins TRBV19 and TRBJ1-2; no clear D. Germline CDR1 and CDR2: LNHDA and SQIVND (reference sequence). V was trimmed by 7 bases and J by 4 bases, leaving 10 bases between them. The CDR3 runs to 12 residues. The CDR3 sequence is CASNSRPYGYTF. The CDR3, as DNA: TGTGCCAGTAACTCTAGACCCTATGGCTACACCTTC.

This sequence joins TRBV10-3 and TRBJ1-2; no firm D call. Trimming removed 0 bases at V and 2 bases at J, with 4 bases between. Looked up from germline, CDR1 is ENHRY and CDR2 is SYGVKD. The CDR3 loop spans 13 amino acids. The DNA for the CDR3 is TGTGCCATCAGTGAGTCAGCAAACTATGGCTACACCTTC. It yields the protein CAISESANYGYTF.

The chain combines TRBV6-5 with TRBJ1-2; D ambiguous. Trimming cost V 6 bases and J 3 bases, with 14 bases left between them. CDR1 and CDR2 from the germline V gene are MNHEY and SVGAGI. This CDR3 is built from 14 residues. CDR3 sequence reads: CASRESQPYYGYTF. The CDR3 region has the DNA TGTGCCAGCAGGGAGTCCCAACCCTACTATGGCTACACCTTC.

V is TRBV7-8 and J is TRBJ2-1; 12 nucleotides match TRBD2. CDR3 length: 18 residues. V lost 2 bases and J lost 5; bases outside the gene matches: 10. Germline V gene data show CDR1 as SGHVS and CDR2 as FQNEAQ. DNA of the CDR3: TGTGCCAGCAGCTTATTCTCTAGCGGGGGGGCCCGGAACAATGAGCAGTTCTTC. As protein: CASSLFSSGGARNNEQFF.

This clone was recorded only once. The V gene is TRBV21-1, the J gene TRBJ2-5; the table assigns TRBD2, which was not confirmed against the DNA. TRBV21-1 is classified as a pseudogene. This CDR3 region has 19 residues. Written as DNA, the CDR3 is TGTGCCAGCAGCAAAGAAAAGCCCTGGAGGAGGTCGGCCCAAGAGACCCAGTACTTC. This translates into CASSKEKPWRRSAQETQYF.

The chain combines TRBV3-1 (or the pseudogene TRBV3-2) with TRBJ2-2; possible D gene TRBD2, 5 bases. CDR3 length: 14 amino acids. Germline V gives CDR1 LGHDT, CDR2 YNNKEL (reference sequence). Trimming stripped 4 bases from V and 5 bases from J, with 11 bases between. This CDR3 reads CASSPSLGTGELFF. The CDR3 nucleotides read TGTGCCAGCAGCCCTTCACTAGGAACCGGGGAGCTGTTTTTT.

The J gene is TRBJ1-4, the V gene TRBV12-3 or TRBV12-4, with 7 bases fitting TRBD1. V lost 7 bases and J lost 13; bases outside the gene matches: 9. CDR3 length equals 12 residues. This CDR3 is CASTLTGAGLFF. Here the CDR3 DNA reads TGTGCCAGCACCTTAACAGGGGCCGGACTGTTTTTT.

The genes are TRBV6-5 and TRBJ2-1; no definite D call. CDR3 length: 12 amino acids. CDR1 and CDR2 (germline): MNHEY, SVGAGI. V lost 8 bases and J 8 bases, leaving 13 bases between the germline ends. The chain's CDR3 is CASLAVRDEQFF. The CDR3 DNA is TGTGCCAGCTTGGCAGTTCGGGATGAGCAGTTCTTC.